Below are 32 T cell receptor beta chains sequenced from a single sample in a study of blood T cell repertoires in COVID-19. Some clones are missing from TCRdb's copy, which holds only in-frame ones; the method was immunoSEQ multiplex PCR. The sample comprises roughly 39,000 clones, 87% of which are singletons, and under 30% rests with the top ten. The sample taken for sequencing was peripheral blood. The receptors derive from a man aged 45 to 65 with active or convalescent COVID-19.

The rearrangement joins TRBV29-1 to TRBJ2-2; D gene ambiguous. CDR3 length: 13 residues. The ends were cut back, 1 base at V and 8 bases at J, with 11 bases in the middle. The germline V gene encodes CDR1 SQVTM and CDR2 ANQGSEA. DNA of the CDR3: TGCAGCGTTGAAGCCCCTTTTACTGGGGAGCTGTTTTTT. Protein product: CSVEAPFTGELFF.

The chain uses TRBV5-1 and TRBJ2-2, with 8 bases identical to TRBD2. The CDR3 runs to 16 residues. V lost 4 bases to trimming and J lost 2 bases; unmatched junction nucleotides: 7. CDR1 is SGHRS, CDR2 YFSETQ, per germline. The CDR3 DNA is TGCGCCAGCAGCCATTGGCGGGAGGTCAACACCGGGGAGCTGTTTTTT. This translates into CASSHWREVNTGELFF.

The genes are TRBV11-3 and TRBJ1-1; possibly TRBD1 for D (5 bases). Deletions cut 1 base from V and 3 bases from J, with 6 bases between. The CDR3 has 13 residues. In germline, CDR1 is SGHNT, CDR2 YENEEA. The CDR3, as DNA: TGTGCCAGCAGCTTAGGGGGCGACACTGAAGCTTTCTTT. Its translation is CASSLGGDTEAFF.

This chain uses TRBV4-1 with TRBJ2-5; 8 nucleotides align to TRBD2. Trimming cost V 2 bases and J 7 bases; bases outside gene matches: 15. In germline, CDR1 is MGHRA, CDR2 YSYEKL. This CDR3 has 17 residues. The CDR3 here is CASSQNDPGLAGSTQYF. The CDR3 coding sequence is TGCGCCAGCAGCCAAAACGACCCCGGATTAGCGGGATCGACCCAGTACTTC.

The V gene is TRBV30, the J gene TRBJ1-1, with 7 positions matching TRBD1. With V trimmed by 0 bases and J by 0 bases, 7 bases remained unmatched. The CDR3 is made up of 16 amino acids. Germline assignment: CDR1 GTSNPN and CDR2 SVGIG (reference sequence). In nucleotides, the CDR3 is TGTGCCTGGAGTGTCTCTGGGACAGTCATGAACACTGAAGCTTTCTTT. This encodes CAWSVSGTVMNTEAFF.

This rearrangement joins TRBV30 to TRBJ2-2; maybe TRBD2 (5 bases). Trimming took 6 bases from V and 4 from J, leaving 12 bases between them. This CDR3 is 13 amino acids long. The germline gives CDR1 GTSNPN, CDR2 SVGIG (reference sequence). CDR3 protein: CACRRFGTGELFF. CDR3 sequence (DNA): TGTGCCTGTCGGAGGTTTGGCACCGGGGAGCTGTTTTTT.

The chain has TRBV2 and TRBJ2-3, with 7 bases identical to TRBD1. The trim removed 7 bases at V and 4 bases at J, leaving 8 bases unmatched. This CDR3 is 14 amino acids long. The germline V gene has CDR1 SNHLY and CDR2 FYNNEI. The DNA of the CDR3 is TGTGCCAGCAACTTACAGGGGTCGGCAGATACGCAGTATTTT. Its protein is CASNLQGSADTQYF.

The V gene is TRBV6-6, the J gene TRBJ2-7; tentatively, D is TRBD2 (5 bases). The CDR3 is 12 residues long. The V gene's germline CDR1 is MNHNY and CDR2 SVGAGI (reference sequence). Trimming left V 2 bases short and J 6 bases short, with 8 bases between. CDR3 residues: CASSYEGGEQYV. The CDR3 DNA sequence: TGTGCCAGCAGTTACGAGGGTGGCGAGCAGTACGTC.

The chain uses TRBV5-1 and TRBJ2-4, with 8 positions matching TRBD2. V lost 0 bases and J lost 0; bases outside the gene matches: 2. The CDR3 sequence is 16 residues long. Germline assignment: CDR1 SGHRS and CDR2 YFSETQ. CDR3: CASSLGAGAAKNIQYF. The CDR3 DNA is TGCGCCAGCAGCTTGGGAGCGGGGGCAGCCAAAAACATTCAGTACTTC.

This rearrangement joins TRBV2 to TRBJ1-6; 7 bases line up with TRBD1. The J segment lost 4 bases and the V segment lost 5 bases, leaving 8 bases of the junction unmatched. The CDR3 runs 16 residues. Per germline, CDR1 SNHLY and CDR2 FYNNEI. The DNA of the CDR3 is TGTGCCAGCAGTTCCTCCCGACAGGGATATAATTCACCCCTCCACTTT. This gives the protein CASSSSRQGYNSPLHF.

The chain carries TRBV29-1 and TRBJ1-1; no reliable D call. Germline CDR1 and CDR2: SQVTM and ANQGSEA. The V end was cut by 4 bases, the J end by 7 bases, with 13 bases between. This CDR3 spans 12 amino acids. CDR3: CSVGRKVGEAFF. The CDR3 DNA follows: TGCAGCGTTGGCAGGAAAGTCGGTGAAGCTTTCTTT.

V usage is TRBV27 and J usage is TRBJ2-5, with a tentative D call TRBD1 (5 bases). Trimming stripped 3 bases from V and 1 base from J, with 9 bases between. The CDR3 contains 14 residues. Germline V gene lookup returns CDR1 MNHEY and CDR2 SMNVEV (reference sequence). The CDR3 here is CASSFDRAQETQYF. The CDR3 bases are TGTGCCAGCAGTTTCGACAGAGCCCAAGAGACCCAGTACTTC.

The sample holds one count of this clone. The rearrangement links TRBV20-1 to TRBJ1-5; tentatively, D is TRBD1 (6 bases). The V end was cut by 3 bases, the J end by 7 bases, with 19 bases between. The CDR3 is 15 amino acids. Per germline, CDR1 DFQATT and CDR2 SNEGSKA (reference sequence). The CDR3 loop is CSASAGGGMIQPQHF. CDR3 DNA: TGCAGTGCTAGTGCGGGTGGGGGCATGATCCAGCCCCAGCATTTT.

This chain connects TRBV4-1 to TRBJ1-1; 7 bases fit TRBD1. CDR1 and CDR2 from the germline V gene are MGHRA and YSYEKL. The CDR3 is made up of 16 amino acids. The V gene end was trimmed by 4 bases and the J gene end by 0 bases; junction bases not matched to a gene: 8. Written as DNA, the CDR3 is TGCGCCAGCAGCCTTCGACAGGGTACCATGAACACTGAAGCTTTCTTT. Translation gives CASSLRQGTMNTEAFF.

A single count supports this clone. The chain has TRBV28 and TRBJ1-6; D remains unclear. Per the germline V gene, CDR1 is MDHEN and CDR2 is SYDVKM. This CDR3 comprises 14 residues. Trimming shortened V by 2 bases and J by 7 bases, and 9 bases separated the two germline ends. In nucleotides, the CDR3 is TGTGCCAGCAGTTTAAAACGGAGCAATTCACCCCTCCACTTT. Translating it yields CASSLKRSNSPLHF.

The chain combines TRBV28 with TRBJ1-1; TRBD1 matches at 10 bases. CDR3 size: 14 residues. Per the germline V gene, CDR1 is MDHEN and CDR2 is SYDVKM. V lost 6 bases and J lost 5; bases outside the gene matches: 6. CDR3 DNA sequence: TGTGCCAGCAGGGGACAGGGGTTGGTGACTGAAGCTTTCTTT. Translation gives CASRGQGLVTEAFF.

The sample holds one count of this clone. The genes are TRBV6-2 or TRBV6-3 and TRBJ1-4, with D uncertain. The germline V gene encodes CDR1 MNHEY and CDR2 SVGEGT. Trimming stripped 5 bases from V and 10 bases from J, with 17 bases between. This CDR3 is 14 amino acids long. Here the CDR3 reads CASSTSKLMRKLFF. CDR3 sequence (DNA): TGTGCCAGCAGTACGAGTAAGCTAATGAGAAAACTGTTTTTT.

V and J are TRBV13 and TRBJ2-1, with 10 bases lining up with TRBD2. CDR3 length: 16 amino acids. Looked up from germline, CDR1 is PRHDT and CDR2 is FYEKMQ (reference sequence). The V and J ends lost 4 bases and 2 bases, in that order; junction bases with no gene match: 5. The CDR3, as DNA: TGTGCCAGCAGCTCCCCGACTAGCGGGCCCTACAATGAGCAGTTCTTC. This encodes CASSSPTSGPYNEQFF. Full variable domain (remainder filled in from reference TRBV13 and TRBJ2-1): AAGVIQSPRHLIKEKRETATLKCYPIPRHDTVYWYQQGPGQDPQFLISFYEKMQSDKGSIPDRFSAQQFSDYHSELNMSSLELGDSALYFCASSSPTSGPYNEQFFGPGTRLTVL.

V usage is TRBV28 and J usage is TRBJ2-7, with TRBD2 matching over 7 bases. V was clipped by 10 bases and J by 0 bases; unmatched bases: 15. The CDR3 is 16 residues long. Germline V CDR1 and CDR2: MDHEN, SYDVKM. Written as DNA, the CDR3 is TGTGCCACCACCCTCCGTTGGGGGACTAACTCCTACGAGCAGTACTTC. This codes for CATTLRWGTNSYEQYF.

The sample holds many counts of this clone. The chain joins TRBV7-9 to TRBJ2-7; no clear D gene. Trimming left V 5 bases short and J 6 bases short, with 11 bases between. The CDR3 contains 12 residues. Looked up from germline, CDR1 is SEHNR and CDR2 is FQNEAQ (reference sequence). CDR3 nucleotides: TGTGCCAGCAGCATAGGGCCACGCGAGCAGTACTTC. This translates into CASSIGPREQYF.

In the case of this clone: One end of the junction varies from germline; a read error may be responsible. The chain recombines TRBV7-7 with TRBJ1-3, with a weak D call TRBD1 (6 bases). Looked up from germline, CDR1 is SSHAT and CDR2 is FNYEAQ (reference sequence). This CDR3 contains 15 residues. The DNA for the CDR3 is TGTGCTAGCAGCTCAGGCCAGGGGACGGGAAACACCATATATTTT. This gives the protein CASSSGQGTGNTIYF.

The rearrangement joins TRBV30 to TRBJ1-2, with D unclear. The CDR3 spans 15 residues. V shed 0 bases and J shed 4 bases, with 15 bases lying between them. Germline-derived CDR1 and CDR2 are GTSNPN and SVGIG (reference sequence). The CDR3 nucleotides are TGTGCCTGGAGTGTACGGGGTCGGGTGGGCTATGGCTACACCTTC. Protein sequence: CAWSVRGRVGYGYTF.

J is TRBJ1-2 and V is TRBV10-3; 8 bases agree with TRBD1. Germline V CDR1 and CDR2: ENHRY, SYGVKD. The CDR3 is 14 amino acids. V lost 8 bases, J lost 2 bases, and 7 bases stayed unmatched. CDR3 sequence (DNA): TGTGCCATCCTTGGGACAGGCACAAACTATGGCTACACCTTC. Translating it yields CAILGTGTNYGYTF.

The genes are TRBV13 and TRBJ1-4; 8 bases are shared with TRBD1. V lost 5 bases and J lost 6; bases outside the gene matches: 8. The CDR3 is 15 amino acids. Germline values: CDR1 PRHDT, CDR2 FYEKMQ (reference sequence). The CDR3 region is CASSAKGQDDEKLFF. CDR3 sequence (DNA): TGTGCCAGCAGCGCAAAGGGACAGGACGATGAAAAACTGTTTTTT.

The V call is TRBV28, the J call TRBJ1-2; 8 bases line up with TRBD1. Trimming cost V 3 bases and J 3 bases; bases outside gene matches: 6. CDR3 length: 15 residues. CDR1 MDHEN and CDR2 SYDVKM come from the germline V gene. The CDR3 DNA sequence: TGTGCCAGCAGTTTCGACAGGGGCCCTTACTATGGCTACACCTTC. This codes for CASSFDRGPYYGYTF.

This clone was seen more than once but under ten times. The chain joins TRBV11-2 to TRBJ2-1; TRBD1 might be the D (6 bases). Per the germline V gene, CDR1 is SGHAT and CDR2 is FQNNGV. This CDR3 is 14 amino acids long. The ends were cut back, 2 bases at V and 6 bases at J, with 11 bases in the middle. CDR3 loop: CASSLPTGLNEQFF. The CDR3 DNA reads as TGTGCCAGCAGCTTACCGACAGGTCTCAATGAGCAGTTCTTC.

This clone has only a few counts. This sequence joins TRBV28 and TRBJ1-2; 7 nucleotides line up with TRBD1. Germline CDR1 is MDHEN and CDR2 is SYDVKM. With 2 bases clipped from V and 7 bases from J, the junction kept 4 bases outside the gene matches. The CDR3 extends over 13 amino acids. CDR3 nucleotides: TGTGCCAGCAGTTTAGCGGGACAGTTTGGCTACACCTTC. Translating gives CASSLAGQFGYTF.

The chain links TRBV29-1 to TRBJ2-7, with 7 bases fitting TRBD2. This CDR3 contains 16 residues. Germline CDR1 is SQVTM and CDR2 is ANQGSEA. In DNA, the CDR3 is TGCAGTTGTAGGGCGGGAGAGTTGCGTGGGACCTACGAGCAGTACTTC. It yields the protein CSCRAGELRGTYEQYF.

The V and J genes are TRBV5-4 and TRBJ1-1, with TRBD1 identical over 7 bases. This CDR3 region has 15 residues. V shed 4 bases and J 3 bases; nucleotides not matched to a gene: 9. Germline assignment: CDR1 SGHNT and CDR2 YYREEE (reference sequence). The CDR3, as DNA: TGTGCCAGCAGCCCGGGAAGGGGGCGAGACACTGAAGCTTTCTTT. Its translation is CASSPGRGRDTEAFF.

This chain connects TRBV5-1 to TRBJ2-3; TRBD1 matches 7 bases. Losses at the gene ends were 3 bases for V and 5 bases for J; bases not matched to a gene: 0. Germline-derived CDR1 and CDR2 are SGHRS and YFSETQ. This CDR3 contains 12 residues. The CDR3 DNA sequence: TGCGCCAGCAGCTGGGACAGAGATACGCAGTATTTT. It specifies CASSWDRDTQYF.

V and J are TRBV4-2 and TRBJ1-3; weak D call: TRBD1 (5 bases). The V end was cut by 0 bases, the J end by 4 bases, with 16 bases between. The CDR3 extends over 17 amino acids. Germline V gene sequence: CDR1 LGHNA, CDR2 YNFKEQ. In nucleotides, the CDR3 is TGTGCCAGCAGCCAAGAGGTAGGGGAATGGTCAGGAAACACCATATATTTT. Its translation: CASSQEVGEWSGNTIYF.

This chain links TRBV3-1 (or the pseudogene TRBV3-2) with TRBJ1-2, with TRBD1 matching 9 bases. Germline V gene lookup returns CDR1 LGHDT and CDR2 YNNKEL (reference sequence). The CDR3 has 14 residues. The J segment lost 4 bases and the V segment lost 4 bases, leaving 4 bases of the junction unmatched. The CDR3 is CASSPGQGVYGYTF. The DNA for the CDR3 is TGTGCCAGCAGCCCGGGACAGGGTGTCTATGGCTACACCTTC.